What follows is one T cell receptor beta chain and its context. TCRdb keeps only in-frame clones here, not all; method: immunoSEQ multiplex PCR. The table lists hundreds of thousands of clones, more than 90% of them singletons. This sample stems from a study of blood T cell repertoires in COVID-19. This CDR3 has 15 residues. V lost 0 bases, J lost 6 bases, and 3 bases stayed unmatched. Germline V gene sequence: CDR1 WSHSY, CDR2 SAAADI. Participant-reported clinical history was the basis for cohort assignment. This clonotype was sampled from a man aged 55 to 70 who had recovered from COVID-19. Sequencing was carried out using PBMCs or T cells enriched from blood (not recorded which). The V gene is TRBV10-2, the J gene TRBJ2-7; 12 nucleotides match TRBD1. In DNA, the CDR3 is TGCGCCAGCAGTGAGTCGGGACAGGGGGCTATCGAGCAGTACTTC. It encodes CASSESGQGAIEQYF.